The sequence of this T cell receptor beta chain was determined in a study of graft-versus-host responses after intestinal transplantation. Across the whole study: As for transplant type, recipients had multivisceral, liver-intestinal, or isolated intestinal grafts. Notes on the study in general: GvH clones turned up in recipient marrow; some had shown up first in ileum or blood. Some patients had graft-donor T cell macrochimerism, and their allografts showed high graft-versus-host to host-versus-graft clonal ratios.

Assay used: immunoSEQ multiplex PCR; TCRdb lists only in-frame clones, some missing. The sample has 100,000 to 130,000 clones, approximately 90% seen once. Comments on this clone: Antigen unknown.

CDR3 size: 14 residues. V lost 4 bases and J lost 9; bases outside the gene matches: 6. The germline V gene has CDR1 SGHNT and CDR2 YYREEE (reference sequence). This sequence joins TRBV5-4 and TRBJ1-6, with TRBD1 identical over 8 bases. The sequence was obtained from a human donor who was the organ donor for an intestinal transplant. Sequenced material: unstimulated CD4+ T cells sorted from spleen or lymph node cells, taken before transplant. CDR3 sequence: CASSLDRGISPLHF. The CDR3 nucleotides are TGTGCCAGCAGCCTTGACAGGGGAATTTCACCCCTCCACTTT.